Below are 20 T cell receptor beta chains sequenced from a single sample in a study of blood T cell repertoires in COVID-19. Sequencing used immunoSEQ multiplex PCR; TCRdb keeps in-frame clones, though not all of them. The table lists roughly 160,000 clones, 65% to 90% of them singletons, with roughly 8.2% in the top ten. The sequencing sample was made of peripheral blood. The receptors were sampled from a man aged 55 to 70 with acute or convalescent COVID-19.

The J gene is TRBJ1-1, the V gene TRBV5-1; perhaps TRBD1 as D (6 bases). Germline V lookup: CDR1 SGHRS, CDR2 YFSETQ. Deletions cut 4 bases from V and 0 bases from J, with 10 bases between. The CDR3 length is 14 residues. In DNA form, the CDR3 reads TGCGCCAGCAGCCCCGACAGGATGAACACTGAAGCTTTCTTT. It is translated as CASSPDRMNTEAFF. Drawing the rest from reference TRBV5-1 and TRBJ1-1, the complete variable domain is KAGVTQTPRYLIKTRGQQVTLSCSPISGHRSVSWYQQTPGQGLQFLFEYFSETQRNKGNFPGRFSGRQFSNSRSEMNVSTLELGDSALYLCASSPDRMNTEAFFGQGTRLTVV.

V is TRBV27 and J is TRBJ2-1; the match to TRBD2 covers 11 bases. J was trimmed by 8 bases and V by 8 bases; bases with no gene match: 8. The length of the CDR3 is 14 residues. Germline CDR1 MNHEY, CDR2 SMNVEV (reference sequence). The CDR3, as DNA: TGTGCCAGCGGTACTAGCGGGAGTATAGATGAGCAGTTCTTC. Protein: CASGTSGSIDEQFF.

The chain employs TRBV5-4 and TRBJ1-3; possibly TRBD1 for D (5 bases). The CDR3 runs to 15 residues. Trimming took 0 bases from V and 0 from J, leaving 7 bases between them. Per germline, CDR1 SGHNT and CDR2 YYREEE (reference sequence). CDR3 nucleotide sequence: TGTGCCAGCAGCTTGGACAGGACCTCTGGAAACACCATATATTTT. It is translated as CASSLDRTSGNTIYF.

The rearrangement links TRBV3-1 (or the pseudogene TRBV3-2) to TRBJ1-4; 7 bases are a match to TRBD1. Germline assignment: CDR1 LGHDT and CDR2 YNNKEL (reference sequence). The CDR3 runs 13 residues. V shed 3 bases and J 8 bases; nucleotides not matched to a gene: 3. CDR3 DNA sequence: TGTGCCAGCAGCCAGACAGGGTTCGAAAAACTGTTTTTT. This encodes CASSQTGFEKLFF.

V and J are TRBV5-1 and TRBJ1-2; no firm D call. The length of the CDR3 is 15 residues. V lost 0 bases and J 0 bases, leaving 9 bases between the germline ends. The V gene's germline CDR1 is SGHRS and CDR2 YFSETQ. CDR3 sequence: CASSLGGSTNYGYTF. The DNA of the CDR3 is TGCGCCAGCAGCTTGGGCGGGAGCACTAACTATGGCTACACCTTC.

The gene calls are TRBV10-2 and TRBJ1-5; a weak D match, TRBD1 (5 bases). The V gene's germline CDR1 is WSHSY and CDR2 SAAADI. Trimming left V 5 bases short and J 5 bases short, with 13 bases between. The CDR3 is 14 amino acids. CDR3: CASSLVGVDQPQHF. In nucleotides, the CDR3 is TGCGCCAGCAGTTTAGTAGGGGTGGATCAGCCCCAGCATTTT.

On this clone itself: Mismatch with germline at one junction end may stem from a read error. V usage is TRBV28 and J usage is TRBJ1-3; 7 bases match TRBD1. The CDR3 has 12 amino acids. CDR1 MDHEN and CDR2 SYDVKM come from the germline V gene. CDR3 loop: CASSLRTGRPRF. The DNA of the CDR3 is TGTGCCAGCAGTCTTAGGACAGGTCGTCCAAGGTTT.

V and J are TRBV7-8 and TRBJ1-2; a possible D gene is TRBD1 (5 bases). There are 15 residues in the CDR3. The germline V and J ends were trimmed by 0 bases and 8 bases, with 16 bases remaining between them. CDR1 is SGHVS and CDR2 is FQNEAQ in the germline V gene. CDR3 coding DNA: TGTGCCAGCAGCTTAGCGCTAAGGCAGGGCGGCGGCTACACCTTC. Its protein product is CASSLALRQGGGYTF.

The chain combines TRBV19 with TRBJ2-1; 11 bases are a match to TRBD1. This CDR3 contains 16 residues. The trim removed 3 bases at V and 9 bases at J, leaving 10 bases unmatched. CDR1 and CDR2 from the germline V gene are LNHDA and SQIVND (reference sequence). CDR3 amino acids: CASSIRGQGGHSEQFF. CDR3 DNA: TGTGCCAGTAGTATTAGGGGACAGGGGGGGCATAGTGAGCAGTTCTTC.

CDR3 protein: CASSQEKGRQGVYGYTF. In DNA form, the CDR3 reads TGTGCCAGCAGCCAAGAAAAGGGTAGACAGGGGGTCTATGGCTACACCTTC. V gene TRBV3-1 (or the pseudogene TRBV3-2) combines with J gene TRBJ1-2; 9 positions match TRBD1. V dropped 0 bases and J dropped 4; count of bases not matched to a gene: 9. This CDR3 contains 17 residues. Germline CDR1 LGHDT, CDR2 YNNKEL (reference sequence).

The chain uses TRBV28 and TRBJ2-7, with D unresolved. CDR1 and CDR2 from the germline V gene are MDHEN and SYDVKM. This CDR3 region has 14 residues. V lost 3 bases and J 9 bases, leaving 18 bases between the germline ends. This chain's CDR3 is CASSLGLPRPTQYF. CDR3 coding DNA: TGTGCCAGCAGTTTGGGCCTGCCCCGACCGACGCAGTACTTC.

In DNA, the CDR3 is TGTGCCAGCAGCTTAGTAGCGGGGGAGCTGTTTTTT. Translation: CASSLVAGELFF. J is TRBJ2-2 and V is TRBV11-2; D possibly corresponds to TRBD2 (5 bases). With 1 base removed from V and 8 bases from J, the gap between germline ends came to 5 bases. The CDR3 loop spans 12 amino acids. CDR1 is SGHAT, CDR2 FQNNGV, per germline. The entire variable domain, with the rest obtained from reference TRBV11-2 and TRBJ2-2, is as follows: EAGVAQSPRYKIIEKRQSVAFWCNPISGHATLYWYQQILGQGPKLLIQFQNNGVVDDSQLPKDRFSAERLKGVDSTLKIQPAKLEDSAVYLCASSLVAGELFFGEGSRLTVL.

The J gene is TRBJ2-7, the V gene TRBV10-3, with TRBD2 identical over 7 bases. V lost 10 bases, J lost 4 bases, and 7 bases stayed unmatched. The germline V gene has CDR1 ENHRY and CDR2 SYGVKD. The CDR3 has 12 residues. In DNA form, the CDR3 reads TGTGCCACCGGCGGGAGTTCGTACGAGCAGTACTTC. Translating it yields CATGGSSYEQYF.

The rearrangement joins TRBV6-1 to TRBJ2-3; 9 positions agree with TRBD2. The V and J ends lost 4 bases and 3 bases, in that order; junction bases with no gene match: 8. Germline V gives CDR1 MNHNS, CDR2 SASEGT. The CDR3 has 16 residues. In DNA, the CDR3 is TGTGCCAGCAGTGTAGGTCTAGCGGGGAGTACAGATACGCAGTATTTT. Translating gives CASSVGLAGSTDTQYF.

The CDR3 loop reads CASSLRAAGGPYNEQFF. The CDR3 DNA reads as TGTGCCAGCAGTTTACGGGCAGCGGGAGGGCCCTACAATGAGCAGTTCTTC. V is TRBV27 and J is TRBJ2-1; 10 bases agree with TRBD2. Germline loops: CDR1 MNHEY, CDR2 SMNVEV (reference sequence). This CDR3 comprises 17 residues. The trim removed 2 bases at V and 2 bases at J, leaving 6 bases unmatched.

The chain recombines TRBV9 with TRBJ1-5; D not certain. V was shortened by 4 bases and J by 8 bases, with 16 bases between the two germline ends. Germline V lookup: CDR1 SGDLS, CDR2 YYNGEE. The CDR3 extends over 14 amino acids. The CDR3 here is CASSLGPGGKPQHF. As DNA, the CDR3 is TGTGCCAGCAGCCTCGGACCGGGAGGGAAGCCCCAGCATTTT.

The genes are TRBV18 and TRBJ1-1, with a tentative D call TRBD1 (6 bases). Germline V gene lookup returns CDR1 KGHSH and CDR2 LQKENI. The CDR3 is 16 residues long. Deletions cut 3 bases from V and 0 bases from J, with 14 bases between. CDR3 coding DNA: TGTGCCAGCTCACCGGGTATAGGACAGTTGAACACTGAAGCTTTCTTT. Its translation is CASSPGIGQLNTEAFF.

The V and J genes are TRBV28 and TRBJ2-7, with TRBD2 as a possible D gene (5 bases). With 4 bases removed from V and 0 bases from J, the gap between germline ends came to 19 bases. Per germline, CDR1 MDHEN and CDR2 SYDVKM. This CDR3 has 17 amino acids. The CDR3 DNA follows: TGTGCCAGCAGTTACTCCCCCCGGATAGCGAGCTCCTACGAGCAGTACTTC. This encodes CASSYSPRIASSYEQYF.

This clone was recorded only once. The chain recombines TRBV6-5 with TRBJ1-1; possibly TRBD1 for D (5 bases). Trimming shortened V by 4 bases and J by 0 bases, and 12 bases separated the two germline ends. The CDR3 length is 15 residues. The germline gives CDR1 MNHEY, CDR2 SVGAGI. The CDR3 protein is CASSWEGTMNTEAFF. The CDR3 bases are TGTGCCAGCAGTTGGGAGGGGACCATGAACACTGAAGCTTTCTTT.

This rearrangement joins TRBV7-3 to TRBJ2-3; 10 bases are shared with TRBD2. The V gene's germline CDR1 is SGHTA and CDR2 FQGTGA. The CDR3 length is 15 residues. V shed 4 bases, J shed 5 bases, and the junction held 6 bases outside the gene matches. CDR3 in DNA: TGTGCCAGCAGCTCTTTGGGACTAGCGAAAGATACGCAGTATTTT. Amino acids: CASSSLGLAKDTQYF.